A single sample gave rise to the 15 T cell receptor beta chains below, sequenced in a study of T-cell memory formation after mild COVID-19. In TCRdb, the 5' RACE reads were re-called with MiXCR into one record per CDR3 protein. Of a few hundred thousand distinct CDR3 sequences listed, 8% to 10% were seen once; the top ten hold roughly a fifth. Sequencing used PBMCs or a T cell subset sorted from them (not recorded which). The receptors were gathered from a young man who had mild COVID-19 (a few samples of this study predate the infection). Cell type and time point are not known.

This clonotype has a handful of counts. V usage is TRBV7-2 and J usage is TRBJ1-6; D ambiguous. The CDR3 runs 13 residues. V gave up 6 bases and J gave up 10 bases, with 13 bases separating them. Germline-derived CDR1 and CDR2 are SGHTA and FQGNSA. CDR3 bases: TGTGCCAGCAGTCGTCGTTTAGACTCACCCCTCCACTTT. Translated: CASSRRLDSPLHF. Looking up the rest from reference TRBV7-2 and TRBJ1-6 gives the full variable domain: GAGVSQSPSNKVTEKGKDVELRCDPISGHTALYWYRQSLGQGLEFLIYFQGNSAPDKSGLPSDRFSAERTGGSVSTLTIQRTQQEDSAVYLCASSRRLDSPLHFGNGTRLTVT.

In nucleotides, the CDR3 is TGTGCCATCAGTGTTGGTCGGGTGAGTGAAGCTTTCTTT. As protein: CAISVGRVSEAFF. The chain recombines TRBV10-3 with TRBJ1-1; no definite D call. The CDR3 loop spans 13 amino acids. From germline, CDR1 is ENHRY and CDR2 SYGVKD. V was cut by 4 bases and J by 7 bases, with 13 bases left in between.

V usage is TRBV20-1 and J usage is TRBJ2-2; 7 positions agree with TRBD2. This CDR3 has 14 amino acids. The V gene's germline CDR1 is DFQATT and CDR2 SNEGSKA (reference sequence). After removal of 6 bases from V and 4 bases from J, the junction contained 8 bases not matched to a gene. The CDR3 loop reads CSASFGGTTGELFF. Written as DNA, the CDR3 is TGCAGTGCGAGTTTCGGGGGGACCACCGGGGAGCTGTTTTTT.

This sequence joins TRBV20-1 and TRBJ1-2, with a weak D call TRBD1 (6 bases). Germline V CDR1 and CDR2: DFQATT, SNEGSKA (reference sequence). This CDR3 is built from 14 residues. V was trimmed by 5 bases and J by 0 bases, leaving 13 bases between them. CDR3 in amino acids: CSALQGSANYGYTF. Written as DNA, the CDR3 is TGCAGTGCTCTACAGGGCAGTGCTAACTATGGCTACACCTTC.

The chain is built from TRBV7-2 and TRBJ2-3; TRBD2 might be the D (5 bases). Germline assignment: CDR1 SGHTA and CDR2 FQGNSA. The CDR3 has 17 amino acids. The ends were cut back, 5 bases at V and 6 bases at J, with 24 bases in the middle. In nucleotides, the CDR3 is TGTGCCAGCAGCACCCCGGTATGGCAGCCCGGAGGTGATACGCAGTATTTT. Protein: CASSTPVWQPGGDTQYF.

This clonotype has at least ten counts. The chain carries TRBV27 and TRBJ1-6, with 9 bases matching TRBD1. Germline lookup yields CDR1 MNHEY and CDR2 SMNVEV (reference sequence). This CDR3 contains 13 residues. V lost 5 bases, J lost 15 bases, and 8 bases stayed unmatched. DNA of the CDR3: TGTGCCAGCAGTCTCGAGACAGGGGGACACCTCCACTTT. Protein: CASSLETGGHLHF.

This clonotype turned up a few times. The chain employs TRBV29-1 and TRBJ2-1, with TRBD2 matching over 12 bases. Germline V lookup: CDR1 SQVTM, CDR2 ANQGSEA. The junction had 6 bases not matched to a gene; V was cut back by 3 bases and J by 3 bases. This CDR3 spans 16 amino acids. CDR3 residues: CSVDSSGGAFYNEQFF. The CDR3, as DNA: TGCAGCGTTGATTCTAGCGGGGGGGCCTTCTACAATGAGCAGTTCTTC.

This clonotype was observed a few times. The chain employs TRBV7-2 and TRBJ1-2, with 8 nucleotides matching TRBD1. There are 19 residues in the CDR3. Per germline, CDR1 SGHTA and CDR2 FQGNSA. V lost 1 base, J lost 4 bases, and 17 bases stayed unmatched. Here the CDR3 DNA reads TGTGCCAGCAGCTTAGTGACGACAGGGGCCGGGTTCGATAGCTATGGCTACACCTTC. Translating gives CASSLVTTGAGFDSYGYTF. Full variable domain (remainder filled in from reference TRBV7-2 and TRBJ1-2): GAGVSQSPSNKVTEKGKDVELRCDPISGHTALYWYRQSLGQGLEFLIYFQGNSAPDKSGLPSDRFSAERTGGSVSTLTIQRTQQEDSAVYLCASSLVTTGAGFDSYGYTFGSGTRLTVV.

V is TRBV5-1 and J is TRBJ2-7; D might be TRBD1 (5 bases). The V gene's germline CDR1 is SGHRS and CDR2 YFSETQ. With 7 bases removed from V and 6 bases from J, the gap between germline ends came to 14 bases. This CDR3 contains 12 residues. The CDR3, as DNA: TGCGCCAGCGGTCCGACAGACCGCGAGCAGTACTTC. This gives the protein CASGPTDREQYF.

This clonotype came up many times. The V call is TRBV5-5, the J call TRBJ2-1; 7 nucleotides line up with TRBD2. The CDR3 runs to 14 residues. CDR1 is SGHKS and CDR2 is YYEKEE in the germline V gene (reference sequence). V lost 4 bases, J lost 9 bases, and 10 bases stayed unmatched. CDR3 loop: CASSRGVQTSEQFF. DNA of the CDR3: TGTGCCAGCAGCCGGGGGGTGCAGACTAGTGAGCAGTTCTTC.

V and J are TRBV15 and TRBJ2-3; 9 bases are a match to TRBD2. V was pared by 3 bases and J by 6 bases, with 4 bases of the junction left unmatched. The germline V gene has CDR1 LNHNV and CDR2 YYDKDF (reference sequence). This CDR3 spans 14 amino acids. In nucleotides, the CDR3 is TGTGCCACCAGCAGCCTAGCGGGGTTGGATACGCAGTATTTT. It is translated as CATSSLAGLDTQYF.

This clonotype was seen a few times. This sequence joins TRBV9 and TRBJ2-3, with 11 bases matching TRBD2. Germline trimming cut 2 bases from V and 10 bases from J; bases unmatched to any gene: 9. The length of the CDR3 is 15 residues. CDR1 and CDR2 from the germline V gene are SGDLS and YYNGEE. Written as DNA, the CDR3 is TGTGCCAGCAGCGTGGCGCTAGCGGGGGGAGAGTCGCAGTATTTT. Protein: CASSVALAGGESQYF.

V is TRBV5-1 and J is TRBJ1-1, with D tentatively TRBD1 (5 bases). Deletions cut 4 bases from V and 6 bases from J, with 10 bases between. The CDR3 contains 12 residues. CDR1 and CDR2 (germline): SGHRS, YFSETQ. DNA of the CDR3: TGCGCCAGCAGCGACAGTGGACCTGAAGCTTTCTTT. It encodes CASSDSGPEAFF. Full variable domain (missing parts from reference TRBV5-1 and TRBJ1-1): KAGVTQTPRYLIKTRGQQVTLSCSPISGHRSVSWYQQTPGQGLQFLFEYFSETQRNKGNFPGRFSGRQFSNSRSEMNVSTLELGDSALYLCASSDSGPEAFFGQGTRLTVV.

In the case of this clonotype: Germline and junction disagree at one end, which may indicate a read error. J is TRBJ1-4 and V is TRBV10-3; D is ambiguous. The CDR3 consists of 13 residues. CDR1 and CDR2 (germline): ENHRY, SYGVKD. The CDR3 DNA is TGTGCCATCATTGAGAGGGATAATGAAAAACTGTTTTTT. This codes for CAIIERDNEKLFF.

The chain uses TRBV20-1 and TRBJ2-1; TRBD2 matches at 10 bases. The CDR3 runs to 14 residues. V lost 6 bases to trimming and J lost 2 bases; unmatched junction nucleotides: 4. Looked up from germline, CDR1 is DFQATT and CDR2 is SNEGSKA (reference sequence). The CDR3 DNA sequence: TGCAGTGCCGCAGCGGGGGGGGCCTACAATGAGCAGTTCTTC. It codes for CSAAAGGAYNEQFF.